The 25 T cell receptor beta chains presented below share a single source sample, sequenced in a study of T-cell memory formation after mild COVID-19. TCRdb used MiXCR to reprocess the 5' RACE reads, holding one entry per CDR3 protein. The sample includes more than 250,000 distinct CDR3 sequences, roughly 18% of them seen just once. Sequencing was carried out using PBMCs or a T cell subset sorted from them (not recorded which). The receptors come from a young man who had mild COVID-19 (a few samples of this study predate the infection). Cell type and time point are not known.

The CDR3 DNA follows: TGTGCCAGCAGTTACTACAGGACGCAAGAGACCCAGTACTTC. It specifies CASSYYRTQETQYF. This chain uses TRBV6-2 or TRBV6-3 with TRBJ2-5; a weak D match, TRBD1 (5 bases). The germline CDR1 and CDR2 sequences are MNHEY and SVGEGT. Trimming shortened V by 1 base and J by 2 bases, and 8 bases separated the two germline ends. The CDR3 totals 14 residues.

This clonotype has just a few counts. V and J are TRBV6-2 or TRBV6-3 and TRBJ2-3; TRBD1 agrees at 9 bases. Per germline, CDR1 MNHEY and CDR2 SVGEGT. Unmatched junction bases numbered 3, after V lost 2 bases and J lost 6 bases. This CDR3 contains 14 residues. DNA of the CDR3: TGTGCCAGCAGTTACCTAGACAGGGGGGATACGCAGTATTTT. It encodes CASSYLDRGDTQYF.

The CDR3, as DNA: TGTGCCATCAGGGGACAGCCGAGTACTGAAGCTTTCTTT. Translated: CAIRGQPSTEAFF. The chain joins TRBV2 to TRBJ1-1, with TRBD1 matching over 7 bases. Trimming cost V 10 bases and J 5 bases; bases outside gene matches: 10. The CDR3 has 13 residues. From germline, CDR1 is SNHLY and CDR2 FYNNEI.

This clonotype was counted only a few times. V usage is TRBV15 and J usage is TRBJ1-5; TRBD1 aligns across 7 bases. Germline V gives CDR1 LNHNV, CDR2 YYDKDF (reference sequence). With V trimmed by 5 bases and J by 3 bases, 10 bases remained unmatched. CDR3 length: 16 amino acids. CDR3 region: CATSARRDSNNQPQHF. The CDR3 region has the DNA TGTGCCACCAGCGCCAGAAGGGACAGCAACAATCAGCCCCAGCATTTT.

The genes are TRBV7-2 and TRBJ1-5, with D hard to call. The CDR3 consists of 15 residues. The germline gives CDR1 SGHTA, CDR2 FQGNSA. Trimming left V 1 base short and J 0 bases short, with 7 bases between. The CDR3 sequence is CASSLVPNSNQPQHF. The CDR3, as DNA: TGTGCCAGCAGCTTAGTACCGAATAGCAATCAGCCCCAGCATTTT.

This clonotype has more than one count but fewer than ten. The chain uses TRBV12-3 or TRBV12-4 and TRBJ1-2; D is perhaps TRBD1 (5 bases). V was shortened by 6 bases and J by 6 bases, with 11 bases between the two germline ends. The CDR3 has 12 residues. The CDR3 region is CASRPGLDGYTF. The CDR3 DNA reads TGTGCCAGCAGACCGGGGCTTGATGGCTACACCTTC.

This clonotype was seen a single time. V gene TRBV6-5 combines with J gene TRBJ1-2; no clear D gene. Germline CDR1 MNHEY, CDR2 SVGAGI. Between the trimmed V and J ends, which lost 4 bases and 7 bases, there was a span of 19 bases. This CDR3 spans 15 amino acids. CDR3 amino acids: CASSFRTEALGGYTF. CDR3 DNA: TGTGCCAGCAGTTTTAGGACGGAGGCTTTGGGTGGCTACACCTTC.

In regard to this clonotype: Its ends do not fully match the called genes, so a read error is possible. This sequence joins TRBV6-6 and TRBJ2-1; D remains unclear. This CDR3 comprises 15 residues. Per germline, CDR1 MNHNY and CDR2 SVGAGI (reference sequence). The CDR3 DNA reads TGTGCCAGCAGTGACTCAATAAGGTCCTACAATGAGCAGTTCTTC. Translated: CASSDSIRSYNEQFF.

This clonotype has ten or more counts. The chain is built from TRBV12-3 or TRBV12-4 and TRBJ2-1; no clear D. This CDR3 comprises 14 residues. Deletions cut 9 bases from V and 5 bases from J, with 17 bases between. The CDR3, as DNA: TGTGCCAGTAGCTTAGCCCCCAGGAACAATGAGCAGTTCTTC. Translation gives CASSLAPRNNEQFF.

The table lists this clonotype with many counts. This chain links TRBV27 with TRBJ2-7; D gene uncertain. V lost 8 bases to trimming and J lost 2 bases, with 16 bases between them. The CDR3 loop spans 14 amino acids. Germline V gene lookup returns CDR1 MNHEY and CDR2 SMNVEV (reference sequence). This CDR3 is CASREAQPPYEQYF. As DNA, the CDR3 is TGTGCCAGCCGAGAAGCGCAGCCACCCTACGAGCAGTACTTC.

The CDR3 nucleotides are TGTGCCAGCAGCCAAGATCATACAGATACGCAGTATTTT. This gives the protein CASSQDHTDTQYF. The V call is TRBV4-2, the J call TRBJ2-3; D uncertain. This CDR3 region has 13 residues. The germline gives CDR1 LGHNA, CDR2 YNFKEQ. V was clipped by 0 bases and J by 3 bases, with 4 bases between them.

The chain employs TRBV2 and TRBJ2-1; D remains unclear. The CDR3 is 13 amino acids. The V and J ends lost 4 bases and 3 bases respectively, with 7 bases between them. Germline CDR1 and CDR2: SNHLY and FYNNEI. CDR3 sequence reads: CASSADNYNEQFF. In DNA, the CDR3 is TGTGCCAGCAGTGCCGACAACTACAATGAGCAGTTCTTC.

The chain joins TRBV5-5 to TRBJ2-7; possibly TRBD1 for D (6 bases). The CDR3 runs to 14 residues. The germline V and J ends were trimmed by 0 bases and 4 bases, with 11 bases remaining between them. The germline gives CDR1 SGHKS, CDR2 YYEKEE (reference sequence). CDR3 region: CASSLAPRGYEQYF. The CDR3 region has the DNA TGTGCCAGCAGCTTGGCCCCCAGGGGTTACGAGCAGTACTTC.

CDR3 DNA sequence: TGTGCCAGCAGCTGGGGACAGGGGGCGGGCCAGCCCCAGCATTTT. The encoded protein is CASSWGQGAGQPQHF. The chain uses TRBV5-6 and TRBJ1-5; 12 bases match TRBD1. CDR3 length: 15 residues. The V segment lost 3 bases and the J segment 7 bases; nucleotides outside the gene matches: 5. Germline CDR1 SGHDT, CDR2 YYEEEE.

The gene calls are TRBV4-1 and TRBJ2-3; either TRBD1 or TRBD2 may fit D (5 bases each). Trimming pared 6 bases from V and 6 bases from J, leaving 13 bases between. Germline CDR1 reads MGHRA; CDR2 reads YSYEKL. The CDR3 sequence is 13 residues long. The CDR3 spells CASSQLGADTQYF. In nucleotides, the CDR3 is TGCGCCAGCAGTCAACTAGGGGCCGATACGCAGTATTTT.

The chain links TRBV7-8 to TRBJ2-7, with D perhaps TRBD1 (5 bases). CDR1 and CDR2 from the germline V gene are SGHVS and FQNEAQ. This CDR3 region has 13 residues. The V gene lost 2 bases and the J gene lost 6 bases, with 11 bases spanning the gap. CDR3 sequence: CASSLFQGTEQYV. CDR3 DNA: TGTGCCAGCAGCTTATTTCAGGGTACCGAGCAGTACGTC.

V and J are TRBV6-1 and TRBJ2-5; TRBD2 matches 9 bases. The CDR3 runs 15 residues. Germline values: CDR1 MNHNS, CDR2 SASEGT. The J segment lost 5 bases and the V segment lost 7 bases, leaving 11 bases of the junction unmatched. CDR3 region: CASILGGTSSETQYF. DNA for the CDR3: TGTGCCAGCATCCTGGGGGGGACTAGCAGTGAGACCCAGTACTTC.

This clonotype occurred a few times. The J gene is TRBJ2-3, the V gene TRBV5-1, with D possibly TRBD2 on 7 matching bases. This CDR3 spans 14 amino acids. The V end was cut by 4 bases, the J end by 6 bases, with 15 bases between. CDR1 and CDR2 from the germline V gene are SGHRS and YFSETQ. The CDR3 loop is CASSNGGPADTQYF. The CDR3 coding sequence is TGCGCCAGCAGCAACGGGGGGCCGGCGGATACGCAGTATTTT.

The gene calls are TRBV18 and TRBJ1-1; no reliable D call. Looked up from germline, CDR1 is KGHSH and CDR2 is LQKENI. The CDR3 has 15 amino acids. V lost 3 bases and J 0 bases, leaving 11 bases between the germline ends. The CDR3, as DNA: TGTGCCAGCTCACCCTATACAGACTTGAACACTGAAGCTTTCTTT. Translating it yields CASSPYTDLNTEAFF.

The table lists this clonotype with a few counts. The chain combines TRBV2 with TRBJ2-5, with D maybe TRBD1 (6 bases). The CDR3 sequence is 13 residues long. With 6 bases removed from V and 5 bases from J, the gap between germline ends came to 13 bases. Germline-derived CDR1 and CDR2 are SNHLY and FYNNEI. Here the CDR3 reads CASSFGQLETQYF. The DNA of the CDR3 is TGTGCCAGCAGCTTCGGACAGTTGGAGACCCAGTACTTC.

There are a few counts of this clonotype. This chain links TRBV7-6 with TRBJ2-3, with D perhaps TRBD2 (6 bases). Deletions cut 5 bases from V and 1 base from J, with 19 bases between. The CDR3 runs 17 residues. Germline CDR1 is SGHVS and CDR2 is FNYEAQ. CDR3 coding DNA: TGTGCCAGCAGCCCCCTAGCGAAAGGGGCAGGCACAGATACGCAGTATTTT. Protein product: CASSPLAKGAGTDTQYF.

This clonotype was observed many times. V gene TRBV7-2 combines with J gene TRBJ2-1; D tentatively fits TRBD1 or TRBD2 (5 bases each). The CDR3 sequence is 12 residues long. V was cut by 3 bases and J by 14 bases, with 14 bases left in between. The germline CDR1 and CDR2 sequences are SGHTA and FQGNSA. This CDR3 is CASSFYGDGEFF. DNA for the CDR3: TGTGCCAGCAGCTTTTATGGGGACGGGGAGTTCTTC.

This clonotype turned up a few times. The chain carries TRBV7-2 and TRBJ2-3; TRBD2 matches at 14 bases. The CDR3 covers 18 residues. The trim removed 4 bases at V and 0 bases at J, leaving 6 bases unmatched. CDR1 and CDR2 (germline): SGHTA, FQGNSA. CDR3 loop: CASSSAGTSGGSTDTQYF. DNA for the CDR3: TGTGCCAGCAGCTCCGCAGGGACTAGCGGGGGCAGCACAGATACGCAGTATTTT.

This clonotype came up a few times. This sequence joins TRBV7-6 and TRBJ2-1; a weak D match, TRBD2 (6 bases). This CDR3 is built from 19 residues. Germline CDR1 SGHVS, CDR2 FNYEAQ. Trimming pared 2 bases from V and 2 bases from J, leaving 22 bases between. CDR3 sequence: CASSLPGPGGQGPYNEQFF. CDR3 nucleotide sequence: TGTGCCAGCAGCTTACCGGGCCCCGGGGGTCAAGGGCCCTACAATGAGCAGTTCTTC.

V and J are TRBV24-1 and TRBJ2-1; 10 positions match TRBD1. The CDR3 extends over 15 amino acids. Trimming removed 2 bases from V and 5 bases from J; junction bases left unmatched: 2. Germline V gives CDR1 KGHDR, CDR2 SFDVKD. This chain's CDR3 is CATSDSDRGDNEQFF. The DNA of the CDR3 is TGTGCCACCAGTGATTCGGACAGGGGGGACAATGAGCAGTTCTTC.